This note documents a single T cell receptor beta chain sequence. MiXCR, applied by TCRdb to the 5' RACE reads, yields one record per CDR3 protein. In the table there are 35,000 to 50,000 distinct CDR3 sequences, approximately 30% of which are singletons. The CDR3 runs to 14 residues. The germline V gene has CDR1 SGHRS and CDR2 YFSETQ. V was cut by 1 base and J by 8 bases, with 13 bases left in between. The chain is built from TRBV5-1 and TRBJ2-1; possibly TRBD1 for D (6 bases). Sequencing was performed on tumor-infiltrating memory CD4+ T cells sorted from the breast tumor. The subset is: memory CD4+ T cells, CD4+CD45RO+CD25-. The clonotype was recovered from a female donor with breast cancer. In DNA, the CDR3 is TGCGCCAGCAGCTTGCCCCAGGGGCGGGATGAGCAGTTCTTC. Protein sequence: CASSLPQGRDEQFF.